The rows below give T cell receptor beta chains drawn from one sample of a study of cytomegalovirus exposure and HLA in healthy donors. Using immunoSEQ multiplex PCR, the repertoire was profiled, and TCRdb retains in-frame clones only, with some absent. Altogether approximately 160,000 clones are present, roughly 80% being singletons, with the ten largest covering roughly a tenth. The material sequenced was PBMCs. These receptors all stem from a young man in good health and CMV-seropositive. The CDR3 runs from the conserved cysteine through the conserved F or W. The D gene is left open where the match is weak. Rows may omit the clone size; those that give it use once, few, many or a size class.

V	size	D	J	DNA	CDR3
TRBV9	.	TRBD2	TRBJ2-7	TGTGCCAGCAGCGTTGCGGGAGAACGACACGAGCAGTACTTC	CASSVAGERHEQYF
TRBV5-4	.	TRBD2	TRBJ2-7	TGTGCCAGCTGGGTGGGAGGGACCTACGAGCAGTACTTC	CASWVGGTYEQYF
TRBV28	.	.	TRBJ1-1	TGTGCCAGCAGTTTATATTCAGGGTATTCCACTGAAGCTTTCTTT	CASSLYSGYSTEAFF
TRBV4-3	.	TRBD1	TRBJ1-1	TGCGCCAGCAGCCAAGATAAGACAGGGCGGCCTGAAGCTTTCTTT	CASSQDKTGRPEAFF
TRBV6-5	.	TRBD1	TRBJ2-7	TGTGCCAGCAGTATCAACAGGGGGCAGTACGAGCAGTACTTC	CASSINRGQYEQYF
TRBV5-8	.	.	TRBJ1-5	TGTGCCAGCAGCTTGGCCGGGGACTCCTATAGCAATCAGCCCCAGCATTTT	CASSLAGDSYSNQPQHF
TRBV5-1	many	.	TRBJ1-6	TGCGCCAGCAGCGATACTCAGGGAGGCGGTTCACCCCTCCACTTT	CASSDTQGGGSPLHF
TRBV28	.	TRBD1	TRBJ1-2	TGTGCCAGCAGTCTGGACAGGGATTTGGATGGCTACACCTTC	CASSLDRDLDGYTF
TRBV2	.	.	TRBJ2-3	TGTGCCAGCCATGGAGGAGATACGCAGTATTTT	CASHGGDTQYF
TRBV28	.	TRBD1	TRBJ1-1	TGTGCCGGTAGACAGGGCCGGCACACTGAAGCTTTCTTT	CAGRQGRHTEAFF
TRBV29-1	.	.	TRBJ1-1	TGCAGCGCCGTTGACATAGGTTGGACTGAAGCTTTCTTT	CSAVDIGWTEAFF
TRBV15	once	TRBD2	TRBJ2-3	TGTGCCACCAGCATCAGACTAGCGGGGGACGCTGCGCAGTATTTT	CATSIRLAGDAAQYF
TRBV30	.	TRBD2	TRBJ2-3	TGTGCCTGGACTAGCGGGAGGAGGCATACGCAGTATTTT	CAWTSGRRHTQYF
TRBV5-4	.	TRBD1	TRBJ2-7	TGTGCCAGCAGCGCTGGACAGGGACTTTCGTACTTC	CASSAGQGLSYF
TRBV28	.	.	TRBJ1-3	TGTGCCAGCAGTTTACGGAGCTCTGGAAACACCATATATTTT	CASSLRSSGNTIYF
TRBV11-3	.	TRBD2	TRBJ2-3	TGTGCCAGCAGCCTCGGGACTAGAGATACGCAGTATTTT	CASSLGTRDTQYF
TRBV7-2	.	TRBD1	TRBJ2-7	TGTGCCAGCAGCTTAGCCGACAGGGGGTTCTACGAGCAGTACTTC	CASSLADRGFYEQYF
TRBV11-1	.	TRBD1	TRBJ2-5	TGTGCCAGCAGCTTAGACAGGGGCCAAGAGACCCAGTACTTC	CASSLDRGQETQYF
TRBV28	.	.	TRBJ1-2	TGTGCCAGCAGTTTAATCAGTAACTATGGCTACACCTTC	CASSLISNYGYTF
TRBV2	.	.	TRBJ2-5	TGTGCCAGCAGCAAAAACAGGGAAGGAGAGACCCAGTACTTC	CASSKNREGETQYF
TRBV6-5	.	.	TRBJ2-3	TGTGCCAGCACCACCCCGACAGATGGAGATACGCAGTATTTT	CASTTPTDGDTQYF
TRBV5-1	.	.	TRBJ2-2	TGCGCCAGCAGCACCTCGAGTAGCTCCACCGGGGAGCTGTTTTTT	CASSTSSSSTGELFF
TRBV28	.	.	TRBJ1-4	TGTGCCAGCAGTCCGCCCCGGGGAAAACTGTTTTTT	CASSPPRGKLFF
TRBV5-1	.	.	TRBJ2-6	TGCGCCAGCAGCTTTAGGGGGACCTCTGGGGCCAACGTCCTGACTTTC	CASSFRGTSGANVLTF
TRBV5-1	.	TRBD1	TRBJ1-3	TGCGCCAGCAGCCTGGAAGGACAGGGAAGGGGAAACACCATATATTTT	CASSLEGQGRGNTIYF
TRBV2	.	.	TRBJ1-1	TGTGCCAGCAGTGCGGGAGGACAAGACACTGAAGCTTTCTTT	CASSAGGQDTEAFF
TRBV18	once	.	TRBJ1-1	TGTGCCAGCTCACCAAATTCCGACGACGGGGCTTTCTTT	CASSPNSDDGAFF